This T cell receptor (beta chain) was recorded in a study of blood T cell repertoires in COVID-19. Background on the study: Material from acute and convalescent COVID-19 was sourced from the United States, Italy and Spain. PBMCs, B-cell-depleted T cells, or T cells provided the cDNA or gDNA that made up the material.

The CDR3 has 16 amino acids. The V gene end was trimmed by 5 bases and the J gene end by 0 bases; junction bases not matched to a gene: 5. CDR1 is LNHDA, CDR2 SQIVND, per germline (reference sequence). The data were produced by immunoSEQ multiplex PCR, yet TCRdb's version contains in-frame clones alone and is incomplete. The repertoire consists of around 190,000 clones, with roughly 87% occurring once and the leading ten covering less than 9.5%. The sample comprised peripheral blood. This TCR came from a woman aged 60-75 years with COVID-19, enrolled during active disease. This chain connects TRBV19 to TRBJ2-3; the match to TRBD2 covers 10 bases. Here the CDR3 reads CASSGRLAGSTDTQYF. For the CDR3, the DNA is TGTGCCAGTAGTGGTAGACTAGCGGGTAGCACAGATACGCAGTATTTT.